This TCR beta chain was sequenced for a study of vaccination and CD4 T cells after COVID-19. This CDR3 contains 13 residues. Germline CDR1 reads LNHDA; CDR2 reads SQIVND (reference sequence). The ends were cut back, 9 bases at V and 4 bases at J, with 13 bases in the middle. Treatment noted: approximately nine-day PBMC culture with coronavirus spike peptide pools or control peptides (ViraFEST assay). Points on this clonotype: Its antigen is as yet unknown.

Oncomine TCR Beta short-read sequencing was applied to DNA from cultured CD4+ T cells. TCRdb redid the calling of the PCR reads with MiXCR, one entry per CDR3 protein. The sample has 15,000 to 20,000 distinct CDR3 sequences, approximately 29% seen once; the top ten hold over 15%. The sample consisted of cultured CD4+ T cells from blood. The chain couples TRBV19 to TRBJ1-5, with D tentatively TRBD1 (5 bases). The sequence was collected from a human donor with COVID-19. In nucleotides, the CDR3 is TGTGCCAGCCAGGGACCTAAGAATCAGCCCCAGCATTTT. It codes for CASQGPKNQPQHF.